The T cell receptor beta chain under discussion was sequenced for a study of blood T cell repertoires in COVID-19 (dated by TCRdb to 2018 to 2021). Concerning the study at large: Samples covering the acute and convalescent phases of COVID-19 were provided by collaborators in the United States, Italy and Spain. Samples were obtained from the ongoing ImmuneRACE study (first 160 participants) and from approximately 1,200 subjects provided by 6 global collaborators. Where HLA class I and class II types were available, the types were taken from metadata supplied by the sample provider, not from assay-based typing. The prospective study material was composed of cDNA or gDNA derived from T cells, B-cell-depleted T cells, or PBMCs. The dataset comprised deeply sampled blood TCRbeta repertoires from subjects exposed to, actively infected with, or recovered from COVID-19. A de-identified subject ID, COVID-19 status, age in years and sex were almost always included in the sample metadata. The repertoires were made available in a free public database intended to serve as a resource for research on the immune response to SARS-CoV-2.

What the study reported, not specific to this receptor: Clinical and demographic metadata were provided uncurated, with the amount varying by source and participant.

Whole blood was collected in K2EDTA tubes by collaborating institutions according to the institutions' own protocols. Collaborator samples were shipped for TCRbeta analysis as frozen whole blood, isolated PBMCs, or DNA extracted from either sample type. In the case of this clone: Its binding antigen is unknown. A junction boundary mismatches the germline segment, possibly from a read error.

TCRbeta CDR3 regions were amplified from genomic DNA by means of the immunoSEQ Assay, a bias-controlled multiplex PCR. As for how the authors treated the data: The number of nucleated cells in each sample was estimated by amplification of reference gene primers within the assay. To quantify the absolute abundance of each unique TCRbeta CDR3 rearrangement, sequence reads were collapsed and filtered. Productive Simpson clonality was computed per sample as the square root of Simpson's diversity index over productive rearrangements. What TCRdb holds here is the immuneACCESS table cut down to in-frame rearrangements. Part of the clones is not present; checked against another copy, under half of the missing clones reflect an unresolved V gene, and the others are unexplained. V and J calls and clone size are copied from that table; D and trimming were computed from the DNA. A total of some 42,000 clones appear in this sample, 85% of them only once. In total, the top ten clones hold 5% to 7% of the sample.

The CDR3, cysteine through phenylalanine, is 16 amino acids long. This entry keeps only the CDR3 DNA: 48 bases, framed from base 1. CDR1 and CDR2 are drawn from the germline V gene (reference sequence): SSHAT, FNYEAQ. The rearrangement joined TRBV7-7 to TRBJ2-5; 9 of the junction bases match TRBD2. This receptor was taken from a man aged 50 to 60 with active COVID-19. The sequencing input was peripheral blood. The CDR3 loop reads CASSPGSRAGGETQYF. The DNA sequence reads TGTGCTAGCAGCCCAGGGTCGCGAGCGGGGGGAGAGACCCAGTACTTC.